This T cell receptor (beta chain) is drawn from a study of blood T cell repertoires in COVID-19. This table comes from immunoSEQ multiplex PCR, and its TCRdb copy is limited to in-frame clones, with some not included. The sample has a few hundred thousand clones, around 87% seen once. J gave up 5 bases and V 4 bases, and 2 bases lay outside the gene matches. Germline V gene lookup returns CDR1 LGHDT and CDR2 YNNKEL (reference sequence). CDR3 length: 15 residues. Specimen: peripheral blood. The chain joins TRBV3-1 (or the pseudogene TRBV3-2) to TRBJ2-1; 13 bases are shared with TRBD2. This TCR came from a woman aged 45-60 years who had recovered from COVID-19. The CDR3 sequence: CASSPGTSGNNEQFF. In DNA form, the CDR3 reads TGTGCCAGCAGCCCAGGGACTAGCGGGAACAATGAGCAGTTCTTC.